This TCR beta chain was captured in a study of cytomegalovirus exposure and HLA in healthy donors. Study as a whole: The Caucasian-associated ancestry cluster contained about four fifths of the approximately 420 genotyped donors.

The CDR3 runs 16 residues. Germline-derived CDR1 and CDR2 are SSHAT and FNYEAQ (reference sequence). As for this clone: Antigen specificity is unknown. A read error may account for a junction end that differs from germline.

Points from the study as a whole: There was a cluster of highly shared sequence variants that was likely a sequencing artifact. Association of a missense DCLRE1C variant with TCR beta V- and J-gene trimming was reported in a later analysis. CMV serostatus alone was available as immune exposure information.

PCR primers comprised 60 Vbeta and 13 Jbeta primers. Profiled with immunoSEQ multiplex PCR; TCRdb holds only in-frame clones, not every one. The sample shows 90,000 to 100,000 clones, approximately 66% of them seen only once. The TCR originated in a young man in good health and CMV-seronegative. The genes are TRBV7-7 and TRBJ2-3; 8 nucleotides line up with TRBD2. The sample consisted of PBMCs. The CDR3 protein is CASSQVTSGAGGTQYF. DNA of the CDR3: TGTGCTAGCAGCCAAGTTACTAGCGGCGCAGGAGGAACGCAGTATTTT.